This passage covers 16 T cell receptor beta chains from one sample sequenced in a study of CXCR3-negative and CXCR3-positive naive CD8 T cells. Study-level points and caveats: A higher hydrophobicity marked the TRB CDR3s of CXCR3-positive naive cells versus CXCR3-negative naive cells.

For these receptors, no antigen is known. The authors made the TRB cDNA libraries by 5' RACE using UMI labels. Using the 5' RACE reads, TCRdb records one entry per CDR3 protein without DNA. The sample shows about 50,000 distinct CDR3 sequences, and 0.56% sits with its ten largest clones. The material sequenced was naive CXCR3+ CD8+ T cells from blood. Subset given: CD45RO-CCR7+CD27+CD95- naive CD8+ T cells expressing CXCR3 (TNR3+). These receptors were obtained from a human donor in good health. Some clones in this sample may be carry-over from other donors' samples.

The gene calls are TRBV5-1 and TRBJ2-1; the TCRdb call, TRBD1, lacks DNA for checking. Per the germline V gene, CDR1 is SGHRS and CDR2 is YFSETQ. The CDR3 has 15 residues. The CDR3 is CASSPTGTTYNEQFF.

The genes are TRBV12-3 or TRBV12-4 and TRBJ2-5. CDR3 size: 15 residues. CDR3 amino acids: CASTPFVGVQETQYF.

The chain is built from TRBV11-2 and TRBJ2-7; TCRdb calls TRBD1, which cannot be checked without DNA. Germline V lookup: CDR1 SGHAT, CDR2 FQNNGV. The CDR3 loop spans 17 amino acids. This CDR3 reads CASSLSTSGTGVYEQYF.

This sequence joins TRBV7-9 and TRBJ2-5; TCRdb selects TRBD2, and the lack of DNA leaves this call unchecked. The germline gives CDR1 SEHNR, CDR2 FQNEAQ (reference sequence). This CDR3 spans 13 amino acids. CDR3 residues: CASSHSRGETQYF.

The chain recombines TRBV5-5 with TRBJ1-5; the D call from TCRdb, TRBD1, cannot be confirmed without DNA. The CDR3 length is 16 residues. From germline, CDR1 is SGHKS and CDR2 YYEKEE (reference sequence). The CDR3 sequence is CARGQSSGPLYQPQHF. Complete variable domain (other parts from reference TRBV5-5 and TRBJ1-5): DAGVTQSPTHLIKTRGQQVTLRCSPISGHKSVSWYQQVLGQGPQFIFQYYEKEERGRGNFPDRFSARQFPNYSSELNVNALLLGDSALYLCARGQSSGPLYQPQHFGDGTRLSIL.

The rearrangement joins TRBV28 to TRBJ1-1. The CDR3 covers 14 residues. Germline V CDR1 and CDR2: MDHEN, SYDVKM. This CDR3 reads CASSPRESNTEAFF.

The J gene is TRBJ2-7, the V gene TRBV7-9; lacking DNA, the TRBD2 call made by TCRdb goes unchecked. The CDR3 totals 13 residues. Germline V gives CDR1 SEHNR, CDR2 FQNEAQ (reference sequence). The CDR3 here is CASSQPAAYEQYF.

The chain couples TRBV7-2 to TRBJ2-5; there is no DNA to check the TCRdb D call of TRBD1. This CDR3 is 15 amino acids long. Per germline, CDR1 SGHTA and CDR2 FQGNSA. CDR3 loop: CASSPTTDREETQYF.

The CDR3 spells CASSLVQPTSTDTQYF. This chain connects TRBV5-6 to TRBJ2-3. Germline CDR1 reads SGHDT; CDR2 reads YYEEEE. The CDR3 is 16 amino acids.

This sequence joins TRBV12-3 or TRBV12-4 and TRBJ2-3; TCRdb selects TRBD2, and the lack of DNA leaves this call unchecked. This CDR3 contains 13 residues. The CDR3 here is CASSPLAEGTQYF.

The CDR3 sequence is CASESGTPDFEQYF. This chain uses TRBV6-2 or TRBV6-3 with TRBJ2-7; lacking DNA, the TRBD1 call made by TCRdb goes unchecked. Germline CDR1 MNHEY, CDR2 SVGEGT. This CDR3 contains 14 residues.

The chain recombines TRBV7-7 with TRBJ2-2. Germline lookup yields CDR1 SSHAT and CDR2 FNYEAQ (reference sequence). The length of the CDR3 is 17 residues. The chain's CDR3 is CASSVGRRVTNTGELFF. The variable domain in full, completed from reference TRBV7-7 and TRBJ2-2, reads GAGVSQSPRYKVTKRGQDVTLRCDPISSHATLYWYQQALGQGPEFLTYFNYEAQPDKSGLPSDRFSAERPEGSISTLTIQRTEQRDSAMYRCASSVGRRVTNTGELFFGEGSRLTVL.

The V and J genes are TRBV5-1 and TRBJ2-7; TCRdb reports TRBD1, a call that lacks DNA to check it against. The CDR3 sequence is 12 residues long. The germline V gene has CDR1 SGHRS and CDR2 YFSETQ. CDR3 amino acids: CASRGPADEQYF.

The CDR3 protein is CASSYSPIRGGQETQYF. The chain joins TRBV6-5 to TRBJ2-5; TCRdb selects TRBD1, and the lack of DNA leaves this call unchecked. CDR3 length: 17 residues. CDR1 and CDR2 (germline): MNHEY, SVGAGI.

V usage is TRBV7-3 and J usage is TRBJ2-2; TCRdb outputs TRBD1, but without DNA this stays unchecked. Germline V gene lookup returns CDR1 SGHTA and CDR2 FQGTGA. The CDR3 has 18 residues. CDR3 in amino acids: CASSLTRDRVSNTGELFF.

The chain combines TRBV15 with TRBJ2-5; TCRdb selects TRBD1, and the lack of DNA leaves this call unchecked. CDR1 LNHNV and CDR2 YYDKDF come from the germline V gene (reference sequence). The CDR3 runs to 12 residues. Here the CDR3 reads CATSGQGETQYF.